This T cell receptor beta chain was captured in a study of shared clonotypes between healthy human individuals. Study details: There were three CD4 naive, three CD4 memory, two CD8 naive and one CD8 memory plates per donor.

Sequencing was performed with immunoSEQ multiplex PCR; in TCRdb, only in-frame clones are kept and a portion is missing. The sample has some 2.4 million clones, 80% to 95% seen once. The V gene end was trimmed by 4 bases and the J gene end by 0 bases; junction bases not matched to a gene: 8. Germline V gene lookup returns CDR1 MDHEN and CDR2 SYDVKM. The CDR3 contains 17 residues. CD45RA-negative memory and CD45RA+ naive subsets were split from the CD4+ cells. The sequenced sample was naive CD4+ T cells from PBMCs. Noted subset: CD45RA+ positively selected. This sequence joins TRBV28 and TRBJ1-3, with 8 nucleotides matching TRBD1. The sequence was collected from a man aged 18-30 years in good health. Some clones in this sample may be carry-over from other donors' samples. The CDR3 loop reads CASSSRQGTSSGNTIYF. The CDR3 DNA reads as TGTGCCAGCAGTTCCAGACAGGGGACGAGCTCTGGAAACACCATATATTTT. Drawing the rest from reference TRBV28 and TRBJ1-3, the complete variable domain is DVKVTQSSRYLVKRTGEKVFLECVQDMDHENMFWYRQDPGLGLRLIYFSYDVKMKEKGDIPEGYSVSREKKERFSLILESASTNQTSMYLCASSSRQGTSSGNTIYFGEGSWLTVV.